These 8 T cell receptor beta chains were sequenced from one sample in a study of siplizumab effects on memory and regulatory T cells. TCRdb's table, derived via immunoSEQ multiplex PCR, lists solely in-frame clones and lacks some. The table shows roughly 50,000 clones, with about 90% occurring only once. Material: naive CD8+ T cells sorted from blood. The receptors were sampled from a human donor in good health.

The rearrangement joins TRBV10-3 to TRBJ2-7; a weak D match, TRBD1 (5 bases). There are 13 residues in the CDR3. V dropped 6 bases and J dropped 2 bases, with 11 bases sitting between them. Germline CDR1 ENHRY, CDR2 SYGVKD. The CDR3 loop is CAISDSLTYEQYF. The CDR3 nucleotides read TGTGCCATCAGCGACAGTCTTACCTACGAGCAGTACTTC.

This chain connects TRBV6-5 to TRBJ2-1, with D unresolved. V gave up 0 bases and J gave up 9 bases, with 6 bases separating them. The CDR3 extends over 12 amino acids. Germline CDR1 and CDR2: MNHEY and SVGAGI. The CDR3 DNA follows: TGTGCCAGCAGTTACTCGAACCTTGAGCAGTTCTTC. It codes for CASSYSNLEQFF.

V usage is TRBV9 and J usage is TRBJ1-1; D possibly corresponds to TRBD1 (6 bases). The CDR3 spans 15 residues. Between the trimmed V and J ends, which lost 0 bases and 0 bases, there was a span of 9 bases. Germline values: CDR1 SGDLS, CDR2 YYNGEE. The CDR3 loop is CASSVEAGVNTEAFF. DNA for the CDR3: TGTGCCAGCAGCGTAGAAGCAGGGGTGAACACTGAAGCTTTCTTT.

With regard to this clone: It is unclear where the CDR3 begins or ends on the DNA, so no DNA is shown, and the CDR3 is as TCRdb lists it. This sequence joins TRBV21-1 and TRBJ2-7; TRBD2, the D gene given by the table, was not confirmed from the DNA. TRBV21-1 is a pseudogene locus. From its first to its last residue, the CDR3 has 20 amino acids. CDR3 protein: CASSKYRCTSGPITTYEQYF.

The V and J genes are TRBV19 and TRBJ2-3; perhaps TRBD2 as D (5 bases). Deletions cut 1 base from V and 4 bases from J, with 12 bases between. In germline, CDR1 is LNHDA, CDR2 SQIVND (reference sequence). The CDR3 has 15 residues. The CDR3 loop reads CASSIGSRGPDTQYF. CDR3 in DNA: TGTGCCAGTAGTATAGGGTCCAGAGGGCCAGATACGCAGTATTTT. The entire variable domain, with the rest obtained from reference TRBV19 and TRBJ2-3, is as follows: DGGITQSPKYLFRKEGQNVTLSCEQNLNHDAMYWYRQDPGQGLRLIYYSQIVNDFQKGDIAEGYSVSREKKESFPLTVTSAQKNPTAFYLCASSIGSRGPDTQYFGPGTRLTVL.

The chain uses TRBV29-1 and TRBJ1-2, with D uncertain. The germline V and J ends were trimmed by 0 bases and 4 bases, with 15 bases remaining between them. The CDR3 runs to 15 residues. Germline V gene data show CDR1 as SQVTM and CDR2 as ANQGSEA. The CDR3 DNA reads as TGCAGCGTTGAAGATCTCGCAGGTTTCGGCTATGGCTACACCTTC. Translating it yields CSVEDLAGFGYGYTF.

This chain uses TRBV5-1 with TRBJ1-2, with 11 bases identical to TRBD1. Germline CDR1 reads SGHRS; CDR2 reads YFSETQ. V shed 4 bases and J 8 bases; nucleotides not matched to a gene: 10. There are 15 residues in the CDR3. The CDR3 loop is CASSATGTGGVGYTF. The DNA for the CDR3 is TGCGCCAGCAGCGCTACCGGGACAGGGGGAGTAGGCTACACCTTC.

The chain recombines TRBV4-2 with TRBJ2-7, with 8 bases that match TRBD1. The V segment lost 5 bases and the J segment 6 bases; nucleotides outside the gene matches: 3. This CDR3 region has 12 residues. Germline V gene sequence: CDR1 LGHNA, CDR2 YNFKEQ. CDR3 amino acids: CASSWTGIEQYF. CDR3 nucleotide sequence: TGTGCCAGCAGCTGGACAGGGATCGAGCAGTACTTC.